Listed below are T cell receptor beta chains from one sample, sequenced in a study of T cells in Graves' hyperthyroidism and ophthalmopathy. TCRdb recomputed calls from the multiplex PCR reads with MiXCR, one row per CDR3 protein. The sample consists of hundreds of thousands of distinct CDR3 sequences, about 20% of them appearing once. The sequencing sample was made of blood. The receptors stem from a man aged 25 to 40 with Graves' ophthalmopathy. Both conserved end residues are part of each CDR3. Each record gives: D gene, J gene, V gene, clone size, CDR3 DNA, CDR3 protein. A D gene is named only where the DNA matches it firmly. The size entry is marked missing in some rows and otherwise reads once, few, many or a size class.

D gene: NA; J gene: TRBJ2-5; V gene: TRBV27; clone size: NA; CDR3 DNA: TGTGCCAGCAGTGGAGTGTTGGGGCAAGAGACCCAGTACTTC; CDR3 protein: CASSGVLGQETQYF
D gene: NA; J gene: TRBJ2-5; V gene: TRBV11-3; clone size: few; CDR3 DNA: TGTGCCAGCAGCTTCAGACAGGCCCAAGAGACCCAGTACTTC; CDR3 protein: CASSFRQAQETQYF
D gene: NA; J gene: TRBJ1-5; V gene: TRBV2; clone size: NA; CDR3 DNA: TGTGCCGCCGGGGGGGCCAATCAGCCCCAGCATTTT; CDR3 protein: CAAGGANQPQHF
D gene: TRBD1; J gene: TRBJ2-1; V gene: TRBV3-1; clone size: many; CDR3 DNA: TGTGCCAGCAGCCTCAGACAGGGGTTGGGCAATGAGCAGTTCTTC; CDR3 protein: CASSLRQGLGNEQFF
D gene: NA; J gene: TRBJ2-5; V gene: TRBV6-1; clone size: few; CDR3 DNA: TGTGCCAGCAGACCCCCTGGACTTGTACAAGAGACCCAGTACTTC; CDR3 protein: CASRPPGLVQETQYF
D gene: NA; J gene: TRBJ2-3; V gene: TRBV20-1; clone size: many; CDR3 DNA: TGCAGTGCACCGTTGGGCGCCCTAAGCACAGATACGCAGTATTTT; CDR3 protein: CSAPLGALSTDTQYF
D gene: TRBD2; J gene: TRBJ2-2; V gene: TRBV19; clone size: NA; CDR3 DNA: TGTGCCAGTAGTATAAGCGGGACGAACACCGGGGAGCTGTTTTTT; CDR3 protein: CASSISGTNTGELFF
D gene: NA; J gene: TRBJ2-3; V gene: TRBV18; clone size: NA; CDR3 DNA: TGTGCCAGTCGGGGAGCTAGCACAGATACGCAGTATTTT; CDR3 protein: CASRGASTDTQYF
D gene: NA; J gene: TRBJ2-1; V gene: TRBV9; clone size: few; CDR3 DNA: TGTGCCAGCAGCGTAGGGACCGGGGAATTTGGCGAGCAGTTCTTC; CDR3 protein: CASSVGTGEFGEQFF
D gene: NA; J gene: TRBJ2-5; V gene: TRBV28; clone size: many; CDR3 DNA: TGTGCCAGCAGCTTCCCCCCAGCTTCGGAGACCCAGTACTTC; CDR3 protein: CASSFPPASETQYF
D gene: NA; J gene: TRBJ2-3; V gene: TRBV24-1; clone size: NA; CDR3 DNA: TGTGCCACCAGTGACTACGGACTTGGGTCGCAGTATTTT; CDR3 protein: CATSDYGLGSQYF
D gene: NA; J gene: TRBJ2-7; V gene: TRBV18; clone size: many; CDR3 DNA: TGTGCCAGCTCACCTACCGGCTACGAGCAGTACTTC; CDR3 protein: CASSPTGYEQYF
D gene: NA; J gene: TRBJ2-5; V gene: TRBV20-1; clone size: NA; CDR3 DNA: TGCAGTGCTAGAAAAGGAGATCGTCAAGAGACCCAGTACTTC; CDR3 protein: CSARKGDRQETQYF